A selection of T cell receptor beta chains follows, all from one sample in a study of blood T cell repertoires in COVID-19. The method was immunoSEQ multiplex PCR; TCRdb's version includes in-frame clones alone and lacks a portion of them. In the table there are some 87,000 clones, 84% of which are singletons. The sample taken for sequencing was peripheral blood. The receptors come from a human donor in a cohort sampled during active COVID-19. The CDR3 runs from the conserved cysteine through the conserved F or W. A D gene is named only where the DNA matches it firmly. Clone size is shown for a subset of rows, as once, few, many or a class of expanded clone.

TRBV11-3	TRBJ1-1	NA	NA	CASSSPSEVAAFF	TGTGCCAGCAGCTCACCTAGTGAGGTGGCAGCTTTCTTT
TRBV27	TRBJ1-4	TRBD1	NA	CASSFDPGTGVKLFF	TGTGCCAGCAGTTTTGACCCCGGGACAGGGGTAAAACTGTTTTTT
TRBV10-3	TRBJ2-7	TRBD1	NA	CAISDRDRASYEQYF	TGTGCCATCAGTGATCGGGACAGGGCCTCCTACGAGCAGTACTTC
TRBV13	TRBJ2-3	NA	NA	CASSEDRAGTDTQYF	TGTGCCAGCAGCGAGGACAGAGCGGGCACAGATACGCAGTATTTT
TRBV10-3	TRBJ1-1	NA	NA	CAISESQGPLNTEAFF	TGTGCCATCAGTGAGTCGCAGGGGCCTTTGAACACTGAAGCTTTCTTT
TRBV7-9	TRBJ1-5	NA	NA	CASSLDGGDQPQHF	TGTGCCAGCAGCTTAGACGGAGGGGATCAGCCCCAGCATTTT
TRBV29-1	TRBJ1-1	NA	NA	CSAPGHPNTEAFF	TGCAGCGCCCCGGGACACCCGAACACTGAAGCTTTCTTT
TRBV9	TRBJ2-1	TRBD1	NA	CASSVVAGDRVNGEQFF	TGTGCCAGCAGCGTAGTTGCAGGGGACAGGGTTAACGGTGAGCAGTTCTTC
TRBV19	TRBJ2-4	TRBD1	NA	CASSIRDRRDIQYF	TGTGCCAGTAGTATCCGGGACAGGAGGGACATTCAGTACTTC
TRBV25-1	TRBJ1-6	TRBD1	NA	CASRDRVNSPLHF	TGTGCCAGCAGAGACAGGGTGAATTCACCCCTCCACTTT
TRBV9	TRBJ2-3	TRBD2	NA	CASSVTSGGADTQYF	TGTGCCAGCAGCGTAACTAGCGGGGGGGCAGATACGCAGTATTTT
TRBV7-3	TRBJ1-2	NA	NA	CASSPIGTPKRDGYTF	TGTGCCAGCAGCCCTATCGGGACACCGAAGAGGGATGGCTACACCTTC
TRBV19	TRBJ2-1	NA	NA	CASSIPPLNREGQFF	TGTGCCAGTAGTATCCCCCCGCTAAACAGGGAAGGGCAGTTCTTC
TRBV6-5	TRBJ1-5	NA	NA	CASGTPPVSQPQHF	TGTGCCAGCGGGACACCTCCCGTCAGTCAGCCCCAGCATTTT
TRBV6-5	TRBJ2-3	NA	NA	CASSYSRTEGTDTQYF	TGTGCCAGCAGTTACTCGCGTACCGAGGGCACAGATACGCAGTATTTT
TRBV12-3/TRBV12-4	TRBJ1-1	TRBD1	NA	CASSFTGATEAFF	TGTGCCAGCAGCTTCACAGGGGCCACTGAAGCTTTCTTT
TRBV10-3	TRBJ2-5	TRBD1	NA	CAIKDGQGAQETQYF	TGTGCCATCAAAGACGGGCAGGGGGCTCAAGAGACCCAGTACTTC
TRBV6-5	TRBJ1-2	NA	NA	CASSYSSGLRNYGYTF	TGTGCCAGCAGTTACTCCTCGGGACTGAGAAACTATGGCTACACCTTC
TRBV6-5	TRBJ1-5	NA	NA	CASRIDSQQPQHF	TGTGCCAGCAGAATCGACAGTCAGCAGCCCCAGCATTTT
TRBV7-6	TRBJ2-7	TRBD1	NA	CASSSHRDRGDLGDNYEQYF	TGTGCCAGCAGCTCCCACCGGGACAGGGGAGACTTGGGAGACAACTACGAGCAGTACTTC
TRBV3-1/TRBV3-2	TRBJ2-1	TRBD2	NA	CASGPSGGNNEQFF	TGTGCCAGCGGGCCTAGCGGGGGAAACAATGAGCAGTTCTTC
TRBV3-1/TRBV3-2	TRBJ2-7	TRBD2	once	CASSATSGIFGQYF	TGTGCCAGCAGCGCTACTAGCGGGATCTTTGGGCAGTACTTC
TRBV5-1	TRBJ2-1	NA	NA	CASTVRGSINNEQFF	TGCGCCAGTACCGTCAGGGGTTCTATCAACAATGAGCAGTTCTTC
TRBV19	TRBJ2-7	TRBD2	NA	CASSIGLAGVNEQYF	TGTGCCAGTAGTATTGGACTAGCGGGAGTAAACGAGCAGTACTTC
TRBV28	TRBJ1-5	NA	NA	CASSQDRSKYSNQPQHF	TGTGCCAGCAGCCAAGACAGGAGCAAATATAGCAATCAGCCCCAGCATTTT
TRBV5-6	TRBJ1-5	TRBD1	NA	CASSFGTGRGNQPQHF	TGTGCCAGCAGCTTTGGGACAGGGAGAGGAAATCAGCCCCAGCATTTT
TRBV19	TRBJ2-1	TRBD2	NA	CASSPRLATLYNEQFF	TGTGCCAGTAGTCCTCGACTAGCCACACTCTACAATGAGCAGTTCTTC
TRBV5-1	TRBJ1-2	TRBD1	NA	CASSTGDIGYTF	TGCGCCAGCAGCACAGGGGACATTGGCTACACCTTC
TRBV6-5	TRBJ2-2	TRBD2	NA	CAVLADFTGELFF	TGTGCCGTTCTAGCGGATTTTACCGGGGAGCTGTTTTTT
TRBV27	TRBJ2-5	TRBD1	NA	CASSTLQGARETQYF	TGTGCCAGCAGTACCCTACAGGGGGCAAGGGAGACCCAGTACTTC
TRBV29-1	TRBJ2-7	NA	NA	CSVERLDIFEQYF	TGCAGCGTTGAACGACTGGACATTTTCGAGCAGTACTTC
TRBV21-1	TRBJ1-5	NA	NA	CASRLKSPVGPVVRDSNQPQHF	TGTGCCAGCAGGCTAAAGTCTCCCGTTGGACCCGTGGTGCGGGATAGCAATCAGCCCCAGCATTTT
TRBV29-1	TRBJ1-5	NA	NA	CSVAYSNQPQHF	TGCAGCGTTGCCTATAGCAATCAGCCCCAGCATTTT
TRBV5-1	TRBJ2-2	NA	NA	CASSSDGDTGELFF	TGCGCCAGCAGCTCGGACGGGGACACCGGGGAGCTGTTTTTT
TRBV7-2	TRBJ2-3	TRBD2	NA	CASSLVLRQRGVTDTQYF	TGTGCCAGCAGCTTAGTCCTTCGCCAGCGGGGGGTCACAGATACGCAGTATTTT
TRBV14	TRBJ2-7	TRBD1	NA	CASSQDRGRYEQYF	TGTGCCAGCAGCCAAGACAGGGGGCGGTACGAGCAGTACTTC
TRBV29-1	TRBJ1-2	NA	NA	CSVEESRRGYGYTF	TGCAGCGTTGAAGAGAGCCGACGGGGGTATGGCTACACCTTC
TRBV12-3/TRBV12-4	TRBJ1-1	NA	NA	CASRTAGNTEAFF	TGTGCCAGCCGGACTGCAGGTAACACTGAAGCTTTCTTT
TRBV5-1	TRBJ2-5	TRBD1	NA	CASSSSGTGGETQYF	TGCGCCAGCAGCTCTTCCGGGACAGGGGGCGAGACCCAGTACTTC
TRBV10-3	TRBJ1-4	NA	once	CAIQSGTTNEKLFF	TGTGCCATTCAGTCAGGGACAACTAATGAAAAACTGTTTTTT
TRBV6-6	TRBJ2-7	TRBD1	NA	CASSSSRGGHVQYF	TGTGCCAGCAGTTCGTCCAGAGGGGGCCATGTTCAGTACTTC
TRBV19	TRBJ2-7	NA	NA	CASSRSTGLTIYEQYF	TGTGCCAGTAGTAGGTCGACAGGCCTGACTATCTACGAGCAGTACTTC
TRBV6-5	TRBJ2-7	TRBD1	NA	CASSRGQGYNEQYF	TGTGCCAGCAGTAGGGGACAGGGGTATAACGAGCAGTACTTC
TRBV6-1	TRBJ2-7	TRBD1	NA	CASSERQGAVYEQYF	TGTGCCAGCAGTGAACGACAGGGGGCGGTCTACGAGCAGTACTTC
TRBV18	TRBJ2-3	TRBD1	NA	CASSPPTGQGGDTQYF	TGTGCCAGCTCACCACCGACGGGACAGGGTGGGGATACGCAGTATTTT
TRBV6-5	TRBJ1-3	NA	NA	CATHTSGNTIYF	TGTGCCACCCACACCTCTGGAAACACCATATATTTT